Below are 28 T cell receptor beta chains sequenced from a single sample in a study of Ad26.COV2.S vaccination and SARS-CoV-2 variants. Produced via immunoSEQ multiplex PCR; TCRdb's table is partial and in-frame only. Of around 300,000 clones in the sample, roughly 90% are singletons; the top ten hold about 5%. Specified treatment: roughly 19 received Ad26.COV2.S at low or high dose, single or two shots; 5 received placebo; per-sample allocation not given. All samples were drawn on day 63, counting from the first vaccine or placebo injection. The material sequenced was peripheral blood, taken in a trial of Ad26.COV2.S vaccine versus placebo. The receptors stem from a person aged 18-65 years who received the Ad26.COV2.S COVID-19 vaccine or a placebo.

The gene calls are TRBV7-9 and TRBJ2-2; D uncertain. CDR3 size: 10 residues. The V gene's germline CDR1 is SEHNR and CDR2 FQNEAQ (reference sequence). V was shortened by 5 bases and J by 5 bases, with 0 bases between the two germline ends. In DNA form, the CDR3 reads TGTGCCAGCAGCACCGGGGAGCTGTTTTTT. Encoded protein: CASSTGELFF.

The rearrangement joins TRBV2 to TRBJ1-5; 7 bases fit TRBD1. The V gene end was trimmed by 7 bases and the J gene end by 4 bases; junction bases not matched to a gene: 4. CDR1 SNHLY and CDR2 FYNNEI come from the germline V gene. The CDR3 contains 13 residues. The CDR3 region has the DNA TGTGCCAGCACCGGGACAGCTAATCAGCCCCAGCATTTT. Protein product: CASTGTANQPQHF.

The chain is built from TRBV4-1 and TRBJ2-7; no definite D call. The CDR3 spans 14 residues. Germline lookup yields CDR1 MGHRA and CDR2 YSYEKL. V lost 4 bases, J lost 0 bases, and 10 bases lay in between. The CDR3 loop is CASSRPTRSYEQYF. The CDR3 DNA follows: TGCGCCAGCAGCCGACCGACACGCTCCTACGAGCAGTACTTC.

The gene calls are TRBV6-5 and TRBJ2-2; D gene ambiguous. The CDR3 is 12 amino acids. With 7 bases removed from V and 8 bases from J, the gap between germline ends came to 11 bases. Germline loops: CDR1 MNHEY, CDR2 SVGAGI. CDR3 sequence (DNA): TGTGCCAGCACTCAGGATAGGGGGGAGCTGTTTTTT. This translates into CASTQDRGELFF.

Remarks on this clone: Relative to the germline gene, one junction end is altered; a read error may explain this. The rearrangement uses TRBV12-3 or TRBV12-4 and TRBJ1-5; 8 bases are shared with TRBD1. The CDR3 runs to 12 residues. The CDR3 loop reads CASSLARDRRYF. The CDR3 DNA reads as TGTGCCAGCAGTTTAGCCCGGGACAGGAGATATTTT.

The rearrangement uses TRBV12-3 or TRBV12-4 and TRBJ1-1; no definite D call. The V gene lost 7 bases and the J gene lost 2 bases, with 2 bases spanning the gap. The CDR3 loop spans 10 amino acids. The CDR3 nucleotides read TGTGCCAGCAAAAACACTGAAGCTTTCTTT. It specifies CASKNTEAFF.

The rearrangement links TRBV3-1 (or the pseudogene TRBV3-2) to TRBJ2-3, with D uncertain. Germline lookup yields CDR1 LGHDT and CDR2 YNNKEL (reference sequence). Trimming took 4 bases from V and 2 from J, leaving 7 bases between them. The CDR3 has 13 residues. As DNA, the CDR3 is TGTGCCAGCAGCCTAACACTCACAGATACGCAGTATTTT. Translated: CASSLTLTDTQYF.

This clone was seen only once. The CDR3 protein is CASSLDGTGPVKLFF. Written as DNA, the CDR3 is TGTGCCAGCAGCTTAGATGGGACAGGGCCGGTAAAACTGTTTTTT. This chain links TRBV11-2 with TRBJ1-4; 9 bases map to TRBD1. Losses at the gene ends were 0 bases for V and 10 bases for J; bases not matched to a gene: 6. Germline V gives CDR1 SGHAT, CDR2 FQNNGV. CDR3 length equals 15 residues.

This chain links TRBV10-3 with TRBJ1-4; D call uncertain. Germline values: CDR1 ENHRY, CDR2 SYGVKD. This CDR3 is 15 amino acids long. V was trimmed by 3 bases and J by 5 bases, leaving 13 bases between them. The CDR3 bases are TGTGCCATCAGTGACACCGGGTCCTCAAATGAAAAACTGTTTTTT. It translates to CAISDTGSSNEKLFF.

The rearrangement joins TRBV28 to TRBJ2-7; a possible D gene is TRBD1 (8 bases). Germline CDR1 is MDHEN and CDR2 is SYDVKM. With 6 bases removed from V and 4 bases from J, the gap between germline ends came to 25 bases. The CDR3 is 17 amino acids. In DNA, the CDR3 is TGTGCCAGCAGCCCACCTGCAGGGGGCCGGGGGGAGTACGAGCAGTACTTC. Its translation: CASSPPAGGRGEYEQYF. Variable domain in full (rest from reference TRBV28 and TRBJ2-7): DVKVTQSSRYLVKRTGEKVFLECVQDMDHENMFWYRQDPGLGLRLIYFSYDVKMKEKGDIPEGYSVSREKKERFSLILESASTNQTSMYLCASSPPAGGRGEYEQYFGPGTRLTVT.

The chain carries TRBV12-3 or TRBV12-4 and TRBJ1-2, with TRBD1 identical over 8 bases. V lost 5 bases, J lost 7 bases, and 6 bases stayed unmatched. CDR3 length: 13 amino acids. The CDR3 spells CASSTGQGFGYTF. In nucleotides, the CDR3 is TGTGCCAGCAGTACAGGACAGGGTTTTGGCTACACCTTC.

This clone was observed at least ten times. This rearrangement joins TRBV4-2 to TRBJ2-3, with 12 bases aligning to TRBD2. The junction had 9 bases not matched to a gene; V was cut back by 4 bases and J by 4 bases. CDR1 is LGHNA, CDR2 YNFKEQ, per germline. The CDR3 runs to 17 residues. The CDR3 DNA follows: TGTGCCAGCAGCCCTTCGCCTAGCGGGGGGGGATCAGATACGCAGTATTTT. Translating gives CASSPSPSGGGSDTQYF.

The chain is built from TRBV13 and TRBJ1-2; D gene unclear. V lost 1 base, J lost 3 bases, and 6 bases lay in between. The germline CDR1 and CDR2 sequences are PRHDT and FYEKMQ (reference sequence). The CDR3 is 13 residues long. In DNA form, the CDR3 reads TGTGCCAGCAGCTTAGAACAGCACTATGGCTACACCTTC. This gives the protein CASSLEQHYGYTF.

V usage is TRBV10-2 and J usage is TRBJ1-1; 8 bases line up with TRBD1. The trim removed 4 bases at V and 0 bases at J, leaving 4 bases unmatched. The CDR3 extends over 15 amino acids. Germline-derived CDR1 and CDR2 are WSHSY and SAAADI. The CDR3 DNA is TGCGCCAGCAGTGGAGGACAGGGCCTGAACACTGAAGCTTTCTTT. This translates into CASSGGQGLNTEAFF.

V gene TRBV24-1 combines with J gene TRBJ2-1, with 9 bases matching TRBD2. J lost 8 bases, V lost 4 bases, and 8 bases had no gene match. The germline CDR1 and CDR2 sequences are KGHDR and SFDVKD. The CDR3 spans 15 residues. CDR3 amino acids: CATSEGSGRLHEQFF. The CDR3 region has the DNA TGTGCCACCAGTGAGGGGAGCGGGAGGCTCCATGAGCAGTTCTTC.

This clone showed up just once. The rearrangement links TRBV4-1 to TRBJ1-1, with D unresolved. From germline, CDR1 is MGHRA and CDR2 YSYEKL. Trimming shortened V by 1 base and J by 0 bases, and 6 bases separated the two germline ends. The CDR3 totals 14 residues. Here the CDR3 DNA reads TGCGCCAGCAGCCAAGGACTGATGAACACTGAAGCTTTCTTT. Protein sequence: CASSQGLMNTEAFF.

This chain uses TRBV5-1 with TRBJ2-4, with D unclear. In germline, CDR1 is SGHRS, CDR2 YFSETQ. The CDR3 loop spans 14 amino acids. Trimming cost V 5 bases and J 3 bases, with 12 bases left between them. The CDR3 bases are TGCGCCAGCAGGGACCAATCTAGCAAAAACATTCAGTACTTC. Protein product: CASRDQSSKNIQYF.

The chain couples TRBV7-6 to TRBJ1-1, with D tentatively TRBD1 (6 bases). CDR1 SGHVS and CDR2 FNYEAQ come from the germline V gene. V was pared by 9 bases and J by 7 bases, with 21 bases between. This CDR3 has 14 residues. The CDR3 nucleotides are TGTGCCAGTTCCAGGGGCCCCGGGATTAATGAAGCTTTCTTT. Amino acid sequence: CASSRGPGINEAFF.

CDR3 sequence: CASRLEGQNEQYF. The CDR3, as DNA: TGTGCCAGCAGACTTGAGGGACAAAACGAGCAGTACTTC. The chain combines TRBV2 with TRBJ2-7; D is perhaps TRBD1 (6 bases). Trimming cost V 6 bases and J 5 bases, with 14 bases left between them. Germline assignment: CDR1 SNHLY and CDR2 FYNNEI. This CDR3 is 13 amino acids long.

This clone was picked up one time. CDR3 sequence: CASSQEGTSGGSYEQYF. The CDR3 region has the DNA TGCGCCAGCAGCCAAGAAGGTACTAGCGGGGGGAGCTACGAGCAGTACTTC. The J gene is TRBJ2-7, the V gene TRBV4-3; 12 bases agree with TRBD2. Germline CDR1 and CDR2: LGHNA and YSLEER. The CDR3 is 17 amino acids. V trimming: 0 bases; J trimming: 3 bases; junction bases outside the gene matches: 6.

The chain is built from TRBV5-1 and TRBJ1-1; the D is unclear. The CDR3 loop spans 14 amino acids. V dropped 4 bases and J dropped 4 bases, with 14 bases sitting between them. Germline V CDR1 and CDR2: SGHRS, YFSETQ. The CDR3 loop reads CASSLLVEATEAFF. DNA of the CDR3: TGCGCCAGCAGCCTCCTGGTTGAGGCCACTGAAGCTTTCTTT.

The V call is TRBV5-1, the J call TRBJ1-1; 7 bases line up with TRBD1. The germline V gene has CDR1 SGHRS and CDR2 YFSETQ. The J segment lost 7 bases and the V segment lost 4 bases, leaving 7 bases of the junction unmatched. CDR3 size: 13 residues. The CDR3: CASSAPGTDEAFF. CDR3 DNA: TGCGCCAGCAGCGCACCCGGGACAGATGAAGCTTTCTTT.

The CDR3 DNA reads TGTGCCAGCAGCTTGGAGGCCAGGGGCGTAACTGAAGCTTTCTTT. This gives the protein CASSLEARGVTEAFF. This sequence joins TRBV5-5 and TRBJ1-1, with a weak D call TRBD1 (6 bases). Trimming took 0 bases from V and 5 from J, leaving 14 bases between them. The CDR3 length is 15 residues. Per germline, CDR1 SGHKS and CDR2 YYEKEE (reference sequence).

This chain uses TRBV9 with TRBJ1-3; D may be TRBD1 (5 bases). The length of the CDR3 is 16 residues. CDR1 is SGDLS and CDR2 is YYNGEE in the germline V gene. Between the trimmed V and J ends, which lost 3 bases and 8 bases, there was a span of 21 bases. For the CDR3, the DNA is TGTGCCAGCAGCGGACAAAGGGACCTACCGAGGGACACCATATATTTT. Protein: CASSGQRDLPRDTIYF. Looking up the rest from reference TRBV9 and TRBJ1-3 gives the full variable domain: DSGVTQTPKHLITATGQRVTLRCSPRSGDLSVYWYQQSLDQGLQFLIQYYNGEERAKGNILERFSAQQFPDLHSELNLSSLELGDSALYFCASSGQRDLPRDTIYFGEGSWLTVV.

CDR3 nucleotide sequence: TGTGCCAGCAGCTCCCGGGGGGGCCCAAACTATGGCTACACCTTC. It translates to CASSSRGGPNYGYTF. The chain uses TRBV6-6 and TRBJ1-2, with D tentatively TRBD1 (6 bases). Trimming removed 6 bases from V and 2 bases from J, with 16 bases in between. CDR1 is MNHNY, CDR2 SVGAGI, per germline (reference sequence). CDR3 size: 15 residues.

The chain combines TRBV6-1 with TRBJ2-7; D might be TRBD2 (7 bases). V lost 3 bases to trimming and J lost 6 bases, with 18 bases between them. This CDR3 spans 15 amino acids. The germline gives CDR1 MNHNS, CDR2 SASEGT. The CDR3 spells CASSETRGGAIEQYF. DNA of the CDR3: TGTGCCAGCAGTGAGACCCGAGGGGGGGCGATCGAGCAGTACTTC.

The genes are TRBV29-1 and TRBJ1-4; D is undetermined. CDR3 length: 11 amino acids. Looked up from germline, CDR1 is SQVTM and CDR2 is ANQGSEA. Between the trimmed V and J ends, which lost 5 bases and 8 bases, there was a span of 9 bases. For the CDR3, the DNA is TGCAGCGTTTCCTTTGAAGAAAAACTGTTTTTT. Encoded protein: CSVSFEEKLFF.

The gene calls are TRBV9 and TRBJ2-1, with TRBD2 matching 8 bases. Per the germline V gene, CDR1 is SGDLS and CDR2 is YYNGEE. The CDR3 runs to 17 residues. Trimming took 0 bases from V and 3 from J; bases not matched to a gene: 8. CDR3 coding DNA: TGTGCCAGCAGCGTAGCTGGGGGCGGGAGGAGCTACAATGAGCAGTTCTTC. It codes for CASSVAGGGRSYNEQFF.